One and the same sample provided the 11 T cell receptor beta chains below, sequenced in a study of a mutant IDH1 vaccine in newly diagnosed glioma. Time point described: week 23, last vaccination. Vaccination used 300 ug of mutant IDH1 20-mer peptide per dose, with topical imiquimod. Their recognized antigens are unknown. Some clones are missing from TCRdb's copy, which holds only in-frame ones; the method was immunoSEQ multiplex PCR. The sample has tens of thousands of clones, about 76% seen once; the top ten hold roughly 4.8%. Specimen: PBMCs, collected from a glioma patient whose treatment included an IDH1 peptide vaccine. The receptors here all came from a man aged 50-60 years with glioma.

The chain joins TRBV2 to TRBJ2-7; TRBD2 aligns across 8 bases. Germline CDR1 reads SNHLY; CDR2 reads FYNNEI. V trimming: 3 bases; J trimming: 3 bases; junction bases outside the gene matches: 7. This CDR3 contains 15 residues. The CDR3 reads CASSDPGGLGYEQYF. The CDR3 nucleotides read TGTGCCAGCAGTGACCCGGGGGGGTTAGGCTACGAGCAGTACTTC.

The rearrangement joins TRBV29-1 to TRBJ1-5; tentative D call: TRBD1 (5 bases). CDR3 length: 13 residues. V lost 4 bases to trimming and J lost 3 bases, with 10 bases between them. Germline V gene lookup returns CDR1 SQVTM and CDR2 ANQGSEA. The CDR3 DNA sequence: TGCAGCGTTGCCGGGGGGTTCAATCAGCCCCAGCATTTT. Translating gives CSVAGGFNQPQHF.

This rearrangement joins TRBV5-6 to TRBJ2-7; no reliable D call. CDR3 size: 14 residues. Between the trimmed V and J ends, which lost 0 bases and 2 bases, there was a span of 9 bases. CDR1 and CDR2 from the germline V gene are SGHDT and YYEEEE. CDR3 region: CASSLEGRAYEQYF. The CDR3 DNA reads as TGTGCCAGCAGCTTGGAGGGTAGGGCCTACGAGCAGTACTTC.

The genes are TRBV29-1 and TRBJ2-1; a possible D gene is TRBD2 (5 bases). The CDR3 extends over 12 amino acids. Per germline, CDR1 SQVTM and CDR2 ANQGSEA. Trimming took off 5 bases at V and 5 bases at J, with 10 bases between the two ends. CDR3 nucleotide sequence: TGCAGCGTTCGGGGTCCGGACAATGAGCAGTTCTTC. Its translation: CSVRGPDNEQFF.

The chain recombines TRBV5-4 with TRBJ2-3; TRBD2 aligns across 9 bases. Germline loops: CDR1 SGHNT, CDR2 YYREEE (reference sequence). J lost 8 bases, V lost 5 bases, and 6 bases had no gene match. The length of the CDR3 is 13 residues. This CDR3 reads CASSSGGLGTQYF. CDR3 nucleotide sequence: TGTGCCAGCAGTAGCGGGGGCCTGGGTACGCAGTATTTT.

The rearrangement links TRBV25-1 to TRBJ2-7; 12 positions match TRBD1. CDR3 length: 17 residues. Germline V gene lookup returns CDR1 MGHDK and CDR2 SYGVNS. The V and J ends lost 5 bases and 5 bases, in that order; junction bases with no gene match: 13. CDR3 sequence: CASSSSRGQGAVNEQYF. Here the CDR3 DNA reads TGTGCCAGCAGTTCCTCACGGGGACAGGGGGCTGTTAACGAGCAGTACTTC.

The V gene is TRBV4-1, the J gene TRBJ1-1; maybe TRBD1 (6 bases). CDR1 is MGHRA and CDR2 is YSYEKL in the germline V gene. This CDR3 comprises 15 residues. With 2 bases removed from V and 0 bases from J, the gap between germline ends came to 10 bases. The CDR3 loop reads CASSQSGQLNTEAFF. The CDR3 coding sequence is TGCGCCAGCAGCCAAAGTGGACAGCTGAACACTGAAGCTTTCTTT.

This clone was found once. The genes are TRBV11-3 and TRBJ2-1; perhaps D is TRBD1 or TRBD2 (5 bases each). Germline V CDR1 and CDR2: SGHNT, YENEEA. CDR3 length: 13 residues. V was pared by 5 bases and J by 6 bases, with 11 bases between. CDR3 sequence (DNA): TGTGCCAGCAGCCTGAGGGGAAGCAATGAGCAGTTCTTC. Residues: CASSLRGSNEQFF.

This clone came up a few times. J is TRBJ2-1 and V is TRBV11-2; TRBD2 agrees at 8 bases. CDR1 is SGHAT, CDR2 FQNNGV, per germline. The CDR3 length is 12 residues. The J segment lost 14 bases and the V segment lost 3 bases, leaving 6 bases of the junction unmatched. This CDR3 is CASSFGRGGKFF. CDR3 in DNA: TGTGCCAGCAGCTTTGGACGGGGGGGCAAGTTCTTC.

The V gene is TRBV15, the J gene TRBJ2-7; D is uncertain. Trimming removed 3 bases from V and 3 bases from J, with 9 bases in between. CDR1 and CDR2 (germline): LNHNV, YYDKDF (reference sequence). The CDR3 is made up of 13 amino acids. CDR3 DNA sequence: TGTGCCACCAGCAGGATAGGGTTCTACGAGCAGTACTTC. Its protein is CATSRIGFYEQYF.

This clone was seen more than once but under ten times. This chain uses TRBV18 with TRBJ1-5; possibly TRBD1 for D (5 bases). The germline V and J ends were trimmed by 2 bases and 7 bases, with 18 bases remaining between them. Germline V gene data show CDR1 as KGHSH and CDR2 as LQKENI. This CDR3 region has 16 residues. The CDR3 nucleotides read TGTGCCAGCTCACCAGTGGGAGGACAAGGAGGACAGCCCCAGCATTTT. This sequence encodes CASSPVGGQGGQPQHF.